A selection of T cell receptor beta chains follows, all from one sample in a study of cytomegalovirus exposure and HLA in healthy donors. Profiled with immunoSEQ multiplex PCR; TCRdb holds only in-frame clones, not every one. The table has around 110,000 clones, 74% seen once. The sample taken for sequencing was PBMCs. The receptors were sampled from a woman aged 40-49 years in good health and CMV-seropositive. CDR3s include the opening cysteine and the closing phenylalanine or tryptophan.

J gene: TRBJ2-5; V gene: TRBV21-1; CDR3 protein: CARRRGCGETQYF
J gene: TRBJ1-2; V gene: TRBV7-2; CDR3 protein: CASSYTDYGYTF
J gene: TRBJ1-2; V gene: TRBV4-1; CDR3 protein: CASSQRGGADYGYTF
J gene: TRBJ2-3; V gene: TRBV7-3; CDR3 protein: CASSSMGQGVHTQYF
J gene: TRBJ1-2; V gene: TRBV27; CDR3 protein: CASSLAGRASYGYTF
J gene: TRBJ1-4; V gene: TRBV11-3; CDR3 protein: CASSPNTGNLRMRKLFF
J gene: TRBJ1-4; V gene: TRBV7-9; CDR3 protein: CASSPGAGHEKLFF
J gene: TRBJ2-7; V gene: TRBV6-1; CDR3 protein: CASTFGQGYEQYF
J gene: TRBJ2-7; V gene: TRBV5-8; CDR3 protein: CASRTNYEQYF
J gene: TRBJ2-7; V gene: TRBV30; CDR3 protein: CAWSVGGAVTYEQYF
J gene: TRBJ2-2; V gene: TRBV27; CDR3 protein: CASRDLGTANTGELFF
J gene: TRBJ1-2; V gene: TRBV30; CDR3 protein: CAWSGAYGYTF
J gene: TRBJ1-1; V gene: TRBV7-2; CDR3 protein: CASSRNSGETEAFF
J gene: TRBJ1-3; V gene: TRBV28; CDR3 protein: CASKDRRSGNTIYF
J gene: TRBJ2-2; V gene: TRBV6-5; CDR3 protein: CASSSGTVSPVELFF
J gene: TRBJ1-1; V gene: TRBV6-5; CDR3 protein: CASSYRDPGMNTEAFF
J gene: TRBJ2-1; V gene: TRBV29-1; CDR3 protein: CSTWDGSSYNEQFF
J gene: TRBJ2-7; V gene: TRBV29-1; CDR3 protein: CSVGYRGGYEQYF
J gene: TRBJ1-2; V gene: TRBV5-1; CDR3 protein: CASSLAGGYQSTGYTF
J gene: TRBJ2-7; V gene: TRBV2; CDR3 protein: CASEAGGSYEQYF
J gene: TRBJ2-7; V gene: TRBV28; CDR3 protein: CASSPYENRIHEQYF
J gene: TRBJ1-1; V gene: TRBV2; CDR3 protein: CASRGIQGGPTEAFF
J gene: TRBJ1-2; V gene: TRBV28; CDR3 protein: CASSDPGTAFGYTF
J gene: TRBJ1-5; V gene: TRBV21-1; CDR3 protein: CASSKGGRDQPQHF
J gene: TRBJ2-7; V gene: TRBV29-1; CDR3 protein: CSVLRQGYPYEQYF
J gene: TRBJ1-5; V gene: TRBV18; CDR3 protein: CASSPATGGNQPQHF
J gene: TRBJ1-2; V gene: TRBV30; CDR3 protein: CAWSVLQGVNGYTF
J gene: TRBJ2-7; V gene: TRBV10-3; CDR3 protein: CAISAGQGAYEQYF
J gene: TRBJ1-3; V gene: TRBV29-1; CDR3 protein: CSVEGQLGNTIYF